These 16 T cell receptor beta chains came from one sample sequenced in a study of shared clonotypes between healthy human individuals. The protocol was immunoSEQ multiplex PCR, while the TCRdb copy is restricted to in-frame clones and leaves out a portion. The data contain 2,100,000 or so clones, approximately 94% of them singletons. The source material was naive CD4+ T cells sorted from blood. Subset described: CD45RA+ positively selected. The receptors were gathered from a man younger than 35 in good health.

In regard to this clone: Other DNA sequences within the sample encode an identical CDR3. This rearrangement joins TRBV10-3 to TRBJ1-4; tentative D call: TRBD1 (6 bases). The CDR3 length is 12 residues. In germline, CDR1 is ENHRY, CDR2 SYGVKD. V shed 6 bases and J shed 7 bases, with 9 bases lying between them. The CDR3 bases are TGTGCCATCAGGGACAGTGGTGAAAAACTGTTTTTT. Its protein product is CAIRDSGEKLFF.

The chain's CDR3 is CASRTPDRVSKPQHF. In DNA, the CDR3 is TGTGCCAGCAGGACCCCGGACAGGGTAAGCAAGCCCCAGCATTTT. The chain is built from TRBV28 and TRBJ1-5, with 8 bases lining up with TRBD1. J gave up 8 bases and V 6 bases, and 12 bases lay outside the gene matches. CDR1 is MDHEN, CDR2 SYDVKM, per germline. This CDR3 region has 15 residues.

A single count supports this clone. CDR3 nucleotides: TGTGCCAGCAGTGAGGACGGGAGGGTTTCCTACAATGAGCAGTTCTTC. Translated, it gives CASSEDGRVSYNEQFF. The chain carries TRBV25-1 and TRBJ2-1; 8 bases match TRBD2. The CDR3 has 16 amino acids. V lost 3 bases and J lost 1; bases outside the gene matches: 5. CDR1 and CDR2 from the germline V gene are MGHDK and SYGVNS.

The chain couples TRBV7-2 to TRBJ2-7, with D maybe TRBD2 (6 bases). Germline V CDR1 and CDR2: SGHTA, FQGNSA. The germline V and J ends were trimmed by 1 base and 5 bases, with 15 bases remaining between them. The CDR3 loop spans 15 amino acids. This chain's CDR3 is CASSLVAVPWNEQYF. For the CDR3, the DNA is TGTGCCAGCAGCTTAGTAGCGGTCCCCTGGAACGAGCAGTACTTC.

This clone was counted a few times. Other DNA sequences in this specimen translate into the identical CDR3. The chain has TRBV20-1 and TRBJ1-5; D gene uncertain. Germline CDR1 DFQATT, CDR2 SNEGSKA (reference sequence). The CDR3 spans 11 residues. The DNA of the CDR3 is TGCAGCGCCGGGAGCAATCAGCCCCAGCATTTT. This sequence encodes CSAGSNQPQHF.

The chain uses TRBV5-4 and TRBJ2-7, with D tentatively TRBD1 or TRBD2 (6 bases each). The CDR3 length is 18 residues. Germline loops: CDR1 SGHNT, CDR2 YYREEE (reference sequence). V lost 4 bases and J 2 bases, leaving 25 bases between the germline ends. In nucleotides, the CDR3 is TGTGCCAGCAGCCGTACGGGACTGCGTAGGGGGTCGCCCTACGAGCAGTACTTC. Translating gives CASSRTGLRRGSPYEQYF.

This clone occurred once. V gene TRBV5-4 combines with J gene TRBJ2-2, with a weak D call TRBD2 (5 bases). Trimming stripped 3 bases from V and 3 bases from J, with 15 bases between. This CDR3 contains 16 residues. Germline loops: CDR1 SGHNT, CDR2 YYREEE (reference sequence). For the CDR3, the DNA is TGTGCCAGCAGCTCAAGAGATGGGCGGGACACCGGGGAGCTGTTTTTT. This sequence encodes CASSSRDGRDTGELFF. Together with reference TRBV5-4 and TRBJ2-2, the CDR3 gives the full variable domain: ETGVTQSPTHLIKTRGQQVTLRCSSQSGHNTVSWYQQALGQGPQFIFQYYREEENGRGNFPPRFSGLQFPNYSSELNVNALELDDSALYLCASSSRDGRDTGELFFGEGSRLTVL.

Worth noting for this clone: The sample contains more than one DNA sequence encoding this CDR3. This chain connects TRBV7-2 to TRBJ2-7; 13 bases are shared with TRBD2. V lost 4 bases, J lost 5 bases, and 2 bases stayed unmatched. This CDR3 contains 14 residues. Germline CDR1 and CDR2: SGHTA and FQGNSA. CDR3 in DNA: TGTGCCAGCAGCTCCGGACTAGCGGGAGACGAGCAGTACTTC. It is translated as CASSSGLAGDEQYF. The full variable domain, its missing parts supplied by reference TRBV7-2 and TRBJ2-7, is GAGVSQSPSNKVTEKGKDVELRCDPISGHTALYWYRQSLGQGLEFLIYFQGNSAPDKSGLPSDRFSAERTGGSVSTLTIQRTQQEDSAVYLCASSSGLAGDEQYFGPGTRLTVT.

The chain combines TRBV2 with TRBJ2-1; the match to TRBD2 covers 9 bases. Trimming cost V 6 bases and J 9 bases; bases outside gene matches: 15. The germline gives CDR1 SNHLY, CDR2 FYNNEI. The CDR3 loop spans 16 amino acids. The CDR3 region is CASRLSGTSSLGEQFF. CDR3 in DNA: TGTGCCAGCAGGCTCTCCGGGACTAGCAGCCTCGGTGAGCAGTTCTTC.

CDR3 DNA sequence: TGTGCCAGCAGCCGGACTAGCGGAGGATCGTACGAGCAGTACTTC. Translating it yields CASSRTSGGSYEQYF. This rearrangement joins TRBV6-1 to TRBJ2-7; TRBD2 aligns across 10 bases. Germline-derived CDR1 and CDR2 are MNHNS and SASEGT. The CDR3 contains 15 residues. J lost 4 bases, V lost 6 bases, and 9 bases had no gene match.

This sequence joins TRBV7-2 and TRBJ2-1; 8 positions agree with TRBD2. V lost 1 base, J lost 8 bases, and 16 bases stayed unmatched. The CDR3 contains 18 residues. Germline-derived CDR1 and CDR2 are SGHTA and FQGNSA. This CDR3 is CASSLGLLAGVPADEQFF. In DNA, the CDR3 is TGTGCCAGCAGCTTAGGTTTGCTAGCGGGCGTCCCCGCGGATGAGCAGTTCTTC.

The chain employs TRBV5-1 and TRBJ1-2; D remains ambiguous. Germline V lookup: CDR1 SGHRS, CDR2 YFSETQ. Trimming pared 0 bases from V and 7 bases from J, leaving 13 bases between. The length of the CDR3 is 14 residues. Here the CDR3 reads CASSLEVSLGGYTF. The CDR3 DNA follows: TGCGCCAGCAGCTTGGAGGTCAGCCTGGGTGGCTACACCTTC.

The chain recombines TRBV15 with TRBJ2-7; D is tentatively TRBD1 or TRBD2 (5 bases each). CDR1 LNHNV and CDR2 YYDKDF come from the germline V gene (reference sequence). The CDR3 has 15 residues. V was pared by 1 base and J by 2 bases, with 12 bases between. CDR3 coding DNA: TGTGCCACCAGCAGAGGTAGAGGGGAGACCTACGAGCAGTACTTC. Translation: CATSRGRGETYEQYF.

This sequence joins TRBV11-2 and TRBJ2-6; possibly TRBD2 for D (6 bases). The CDR3 spans 16 residues. Per germline, CDR1 SGHAT and CDR2 FQNNGV. The V and J ends lost 5 bases and 1 base respectively, with 12 bases between them. The CDR3 bases are TGTGCCAGCAGCCATTTTGGGGGGTCTGGGGCCAACGTCCTGACTTTC. Residues: CASSHFGGSGANVLTF.

The rearrangement uses TRBV7-8 and TRBJ1-1; tentative D call: TRBD1 (5 bases). This CDR3 spans 11 amino acids. The germline V gene has CDR1 SGHVS and CDR2 FQNEAQ. V lost 5 bases, J lost 8 bases, and 9 bases lay in between. In DNA form, the CDR3 reads TGTGCCAGCAGCGCGACAGCGGAAGCTTTCTTT. Protein sequence: CASSATAEAFF.

The CDR3 DNA reads TGTGCCAGCAGTCGAGTAACAGGGATCTCCTACGAGCAGTACTTC. This encodes CASSRVTGISYEQYF. V is TRBV5-4 and J is TRBJ2-7; TRBD1 is a possible D gene (6 bases). This CDR3 has 15 residues. Trimming shortened V by 5 bases and J by 0 bases, and 15 bases separated the two germline ends. Germline loops: CDR1 SGHNT, CDR2 YYREEE (reference sequence).